Listed below are T cell receptor beta chains from one sample, sequenced in a study of cytomegalovirus exposure and HLA in healthy donors. Data came from immunoSEQ multiplex PCR; TCRdb stores just in-frame clones and leaves some out. Altogether 150,000 to 200,000 clones are present, roughly 76% being singletons, with the ten largest covering less than 15%. The sequenced sample was PBMCs. The receptors come from a woman between 45 and 60 years old in good health and CMV-seronegative. Both conserved end residues are part of each CDR3. A D gene is named only where the DNA matches it firmly. Expanded clones are given a class, and other clones once, few, many or no size at all.

.,TRBV7-9,TRBJ1-5,.,TGTGCCAGCAGCTTAAGCGAACAGCCCCAGCATTTT,CASSLSEQPQHF
.,TRBV27,TRBJ1-2,.,TGTGCCAGCAGCCCCGGGGGTATGGGCTATGGCTACACCTTC,CASSPGGMGYGYTF
.,TRBV7-9,TRBJ2-7,.,TGTGCCAGCAGCTTAGCGGGACTCGCCGAGCAGTACTTC,CASSLAGLAEQYF
once,TRBV13,TRBJ2-3,TRBD2,TGTGCCAGCAGCTTCTTCGGGCGGGGGGCTGGAGATACGCAGTATTTT,CASSFFGRGAGDTQYF
.,TRBV9,TRBJ1-4,.,TGTGCCAGCAGCGGGGGGGGGTTAAAACTGTTTTTT,CASSGGGLKLFF
.,TRBV9,TRBJ1-3,TRBD1,TGTGCCAGCAGCGTCGGGACAGGAGAGTCTGGAAACACCATATATTTT,CASSVGTGESGNTIYF
.,TRBV6-6,TRBJ2-1,TRBD2,TGTGCCAGCAGTTATGCAGCGGGGGGTTACAATGAGCAGTTCTTC,CASSYAAGGYNEQFF
.,TRBV6-6,TRBJ1-5,.,TGTGCCAGCAGTGACCGGGGGGATCGGCCCCAGCATTTT,CASSDRGDRPQHF
.,TRBV27,TRBJ2-1,TRBD1,TGTGCCAGCCGAACTACAGGGGGTGGCTCCTACAATGAGCAGTTCTTC,CASRTTGGGSYNEQFF
.,TRBV10-3,TRBJ2-1,.,TGTGCCATCAGTGAGTCGAGGTTTGATAATGAGCAGTTCTTC,CAISESRFDNEQFF
.,TRBV19,TRBJ1-1,.,TGTGCCAGTCGCCCCTTGGGGCAGGGCAACACTGAAGCTTTCTTT,CASRPLGQGNTEAFF
.,TRBV2,TRBJ1-3,.,TGTGCCAGCAGTTTTAGAAACACCATATATTTT,CASSFRNTIYF
.,TRBV5-6,TRBJ2-7,.,TGTGCCAGCAGCTCAGATTACGAGCAGTACTTC,CASSSDYEQYF
few,TRBV28,TRBJ1-1,.,TGTGCCAGCTGGACAGCCGTTAAATTGAACACTGAAGCTTTCTTT,CASWTAVKLNTEAFF
.,TRBV9,TRBJ2-5,TRBD2,TGTGCCAGCAGCGTCGGGACTAGCCAAGAGACCCAGTACTTC,CASSVGTSQETQYF
.,TRBV19,TRBJ2-1,TRBD2,TGTGCCAGTAGTGTCGCTGCGGGGGCCTACAATGAGCAGTTCTTC,CASSVAAGAYNEQFF
.,TRBV27,TRBJ2-1,TRBD1,TGTGCCAGCAGTTTCCTAGGGGACAGGGGGCGCGGTGAGCAGTTCTTC,CASSFLGDRGRGEQFF
many,TRBV14,TRBJ1-3,.,TGTGCCAGCAGCCAAGTAATCGGAAACACCATATATTTT,CASSQVIGNTIYF
.,TRBV10-3,TRBJ2-4,.,TGTGCCATCAGCACGGGTCCAAACATTCAGTACTTC,CAISTGPNIQYF
few,TRBV6-6,TRBJ1-1,TRBD1,TGTGCCAGCAGTACGGGGGACAGGGTTAACACTGAAGCTTTCTTT,CASSTGDRVNTEAFF
few,TRBV15,TRBJ1-2,.,TGTGCCACCAGCACGGAGGAGGGAGGGATGAGTGGCTACACCTTC,CATSTEEGGMSGYTF
.,TRBV6-4,TRBJ1-1,.,TGTGCCAGCAGTGACTCTTCGAGAGGTACTGAAGCTTTCTTT,CASSDSSRGTEAFF
.,TRBV6-5,TRBJ1-1,TRBD1,TGTGCCAGCAGTCCGGGACAGGTGAACACTGAAGCTTTCTTT,CASSPGQVNTEAFF
once,TRBV4-1,TRBJ2-7,TRBD1,TGCGCCAGCAGCCAAGTACGGGACAGCCCCTACGAGCAGTACTTC,CASSQVRDSPYEQYF
.,TRBV19,TRBJ2-5,TRBD2,TGTGCCAGTAGGGTTAGCGGGGGGCCAGAGACCCAGTACTTC,CASRVSGGPETQYF
.,TRBV4-2,TRBJ1-2,.,TGTGCCAGCAGCCAAGTCCCCTCCTATGGCTACACCTTC,CASSQVPSYGYTF
.,TRBV6-5,TRBJ2-1,TRBD1,TGTGCCAGCAAAAAGGGACAGGGATACAATGAGCAGTTCTTC,CASKKGQGYNEQFF
few,TRBV28,TRBJ2-1,.,TGTGCCAGCAGCTCCAGTCCCTGGCTCGGGAGCTCCTACAATGAGCAGTTCTTC,CASSSSPWLGSSYNEQFF
.,TRBV28,TRBJ1-5,.,TGTGCCAGCAGTCTCCTGGACAGACTTAATCAGCCCCAGCATTTT,CASSLLDRLNQPQHF
.,TRBV29-1,TRBJ2-1,TRBD2,TGCAGCACCGAGACTAGCGGGAGTCGCAATGAGCAGTTCTTC,CSTETSGSRNEQFF
.,TRBV6-1,TRBJ1-5,.,TGTGCCAGCGGTCCTGGGGGGGGCGTTCAGCCCCAGCATTTT,CASGPGGGVQPQHF
.,TRBV5-1,TRBJ1-2,TRBD1,TGCGCCAGCAGCTTGGGCAGGGGGACGGTAGCTAACTATGGCTACACCTTC,CASSLGRGTVANYGYTF
.,TRBV5-6,TRBJ2-1,.,TGTGCCAGCAGCTTGAGGAGGGGCGGTTACAATGAGCAGTTCTTC,CASSLRRGGYNEQFF
once,TRBV9,TRBJ1-6,.,TGTGCCAGCAGCGTACAGGGCGTGGGTTCACCCCTCCACTTT,CASSVQGVGSPLHF
.,TRBV5-4,TRBJ1-2,.,TGTGCCAGCAGCGGGGCTACAAGGAACTATGGCTACACCTTC,CASSGATRNYGYTF
.,TRBV7-2,TRBJ2-2,.,TGTGCCAGCAGCTCCTACACCGGGGAGCTGTTTTTT,CASSSYTGELFF
once,TRBV21-1,TRBJ2-7,.,TGTGCCAGCAGCTGCGGCGCGGGGCGGGAGAACGTCGAGCAGTACTTC,CASSCGAGRENVEQYF
once,TRBV7-9,TRBJ2-3,.,TGTTCCAGCAGCTCCTTAACAGATACGCAGTATTTT,CSSSSLTDTQYF
once,TRBV9,TRBJ2-1,.,TGTGCCAGCAGCGTAGGAGACAATGAGCAGTTCTTC,CASSVGDNEQFF
.,TRBV5-4,TRBJ1-2,TRBD1,TGTGCCAGCAGCGTGGACAGGGTCTATGGCTACACCTTC,CASSVDRVYGYTF
.,TRBV11-3,TRBJ2-5,.,TGTGCCAGCAGCTTAAACGGGATGGAGACCCAGTACTTC,CASSLNGMETQYF
.,TRBV30,TRBJ2-2,.,TGTGCCTGGAGTTACATCGACAGAGGCACCGGGGAGCTGTTTTTT,CAWSYIDRGTGELFF
many,TRBV11-1,TRBJ2-7,TRBD2,TGTGCCAGCAGCTTAGAGGGACTAGCCTACGAGCAGTACTTC,CASSLEGLAYEQYF
.,TRBV28,TRBJ1-3,.,TGTGCCACCCACTCAGGGGTAAACGATGGAAACACCATATATTTT,CATHSGVNDGNTIYF
.,TRBV7-2,TRBJ1-3,.,TGTGCCAGCAGTGTCCAGGCAGGAACCAGGGACACCATATATTTT,CASSVQAGTRDTIYF
.,TRBV11-2,TRBJ2-3,.,TGTGCCAGCAGCTTAGTTCGGGGGTCTCCCGCGCAGTATTTT,CASSLVRGSPAQYF
.,TRBV6-1,TRBJ1-5,TRBD1,TGTGCCAGCAGTGCCCTTCAGACAGGGGGCAATCAGCCCCAGCATTTT,CASSALQTGGNQPQHF
few,TRBV5-4,TRBJ2-1,TRBD2,TGTGCCAGCAGCCAAGATCGCGGGAGCTCCTACAATGAGCAGTTCTTC,CASSQDRGSSYNEQFF
.,TRBV18,TRBJ2-7,TRBD1,TGTGCCAGCTCCGGGGACAGGGGGTCGAACGAGCGGTACTTC,CASSGDRGSNERYF
.,TRBV5-8,TRBJ2-7,TRBD1,TGTGCCAGCAGCTATGGGACAGGGGCCTACGAGCAGTACTTC,CASSYGTGAYEQYF
.,TRBV6-5,TRBJ2-7,TRBD1,TGTGCCAGCAGTTACTCCACAGGGGGCCCGGACGAGCAGTACTTC,CASSYSTGGPDEQYF
.,TRBV5-1,TRBJ2-1,.,TGCGCCAGCAGCGAGGAGGGCTCCTACAATGAGCAGTTCTTC,CASSEEGSYNEQFF
.,TRBV7-2,TRBJ2-7,.,TGTGCCAGCAGCTTCAAGTGGGCAGGGTTTGGCACCGAGCAGTACTTC,CASSFKWAGFGTEQYF
.,TRBV7-9,TRBJ2-3,TRBD2,TGTGCCAGCAGCTCCAAGCAGGGAGGGACAGATACGCAGTATTTT,CASSSKQGGTDTQYF
.,TRBV2,TRBJ2-2,TRBD1,TGTGCCAGCAGTCGGGACAGGGGGGCCGGGGAGCTGTTTTTT,CASSRDRGAGELFF
.,TRBV5-1,TRBJ1-4,.,TGCGCCAGCAGCTTAAACGGGGCTAATGAAAAACTGTTTTTT,CASSLNGANEKLFF
.,TRBV23-1,TRBJ2-3,.,TGCGCCTTCTACAGGTCACCCTACACACACACAGATACGCAGTATTTT,CAFYRSPYTHTDTQYF
.,TRBV6-6,TRBJ1-2,.,TGTGCCAGCACAACGGGGGGGCGTGCCTATGGCTACACCTTC,CASTTGGRAYGYTF
.,TRBV4-2,TRBJ2-2,.,TGTGCCAGCAGCCTTAGTGCCACCGGGGAGCTGTTTTTT,CASSLSATGELFF
.,TRBV7-2,TRBJ1-2,.,TGTGCCAGCAACCCAACCGAGGGCCCCTATGGCTACACCTTC,CASNPTEGPYGYTF